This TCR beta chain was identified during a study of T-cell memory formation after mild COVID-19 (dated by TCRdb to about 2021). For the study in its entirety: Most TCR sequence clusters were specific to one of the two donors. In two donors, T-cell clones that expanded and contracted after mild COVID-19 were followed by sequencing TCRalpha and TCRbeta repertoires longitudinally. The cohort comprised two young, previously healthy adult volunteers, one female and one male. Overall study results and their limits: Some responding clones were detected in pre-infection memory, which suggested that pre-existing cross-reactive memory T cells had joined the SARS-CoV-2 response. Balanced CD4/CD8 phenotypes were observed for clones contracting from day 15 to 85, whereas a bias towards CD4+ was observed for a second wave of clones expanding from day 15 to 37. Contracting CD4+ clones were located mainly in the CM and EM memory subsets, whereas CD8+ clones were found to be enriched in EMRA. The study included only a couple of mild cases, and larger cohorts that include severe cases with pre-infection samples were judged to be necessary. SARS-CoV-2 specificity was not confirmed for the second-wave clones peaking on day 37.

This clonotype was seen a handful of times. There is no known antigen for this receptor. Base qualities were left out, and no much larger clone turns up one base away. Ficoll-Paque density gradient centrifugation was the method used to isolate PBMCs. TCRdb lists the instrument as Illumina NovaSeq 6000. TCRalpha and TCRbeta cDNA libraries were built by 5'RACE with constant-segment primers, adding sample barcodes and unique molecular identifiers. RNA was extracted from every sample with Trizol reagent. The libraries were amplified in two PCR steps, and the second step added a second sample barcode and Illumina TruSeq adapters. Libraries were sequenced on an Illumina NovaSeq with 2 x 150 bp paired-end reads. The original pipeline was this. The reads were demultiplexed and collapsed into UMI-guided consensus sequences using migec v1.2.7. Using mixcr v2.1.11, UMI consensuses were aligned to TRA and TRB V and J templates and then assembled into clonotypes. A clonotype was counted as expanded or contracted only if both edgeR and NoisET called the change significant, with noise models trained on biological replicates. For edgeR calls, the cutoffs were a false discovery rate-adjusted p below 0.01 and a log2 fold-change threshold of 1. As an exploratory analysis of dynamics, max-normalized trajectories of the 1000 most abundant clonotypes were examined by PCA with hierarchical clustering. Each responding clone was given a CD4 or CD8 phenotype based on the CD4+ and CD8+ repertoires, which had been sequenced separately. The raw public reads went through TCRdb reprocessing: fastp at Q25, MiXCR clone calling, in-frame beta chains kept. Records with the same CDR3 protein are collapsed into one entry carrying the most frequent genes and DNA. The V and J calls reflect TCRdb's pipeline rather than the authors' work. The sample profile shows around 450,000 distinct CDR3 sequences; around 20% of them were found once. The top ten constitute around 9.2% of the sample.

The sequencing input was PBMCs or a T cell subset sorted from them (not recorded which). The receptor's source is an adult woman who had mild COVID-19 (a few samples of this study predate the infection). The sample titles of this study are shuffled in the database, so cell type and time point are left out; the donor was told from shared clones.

CDR3 protein: CASSVQGLGETQYF. The bases read TGTGCCAGCAGCGTACAGGGATTGGGAGAGACCCAGTACTTC. Here the chain combines TRBV5-4 and TRBJ2-5, and possibly TRBD1, on 6 matching bases. The V and J ends are trimmed by 4 bases and 4 bases, leaving 14 bases between them. Based on the germline V gene (reference sequence), the CDR1 and CDR2 sequences are SGHNT and YYREEE. From its cysteine to its phenylalanine, the CDR3 spans 14 amino acids. Left in the record is the CDR3 DNA by itself, 42 bases read in frame from the first base.